Sequencing of this T cell receptor (beta chain) was carried out in a study of CD8+CD57+ T cells in acquired aplastic anemia (dated 2018 in TCRdb). At the level of the whole study: On average, sorted CD4+ and CD8+ cells yielded around 3.4 ug of extracted DNA, with a range of roughly 0.18 to 27.4 ug. Mean read counts for healthy donor samples were approximately 10 million for CD4+ cells and about 12 million for CD8+ cells.

V loses 3 bases, J loses 7 bases, and the germline ends lie 13 bases apart. CDR1 and CDR2 are drawn from the germline V gene: SNHLY, FYNNEI. The CDR3 sequence holds 15 residues, the cysteine and phenylalanine included. Only the CDR3 DNA is retained, 45 bases long and in frame from the first base. In the study, sorted CD4+ and CD8+ blood T cells from patients with severe aplastic anemia and from healthy subjects underwent deep sequencing of TCR repertoires. Ficoll-Paque density gradient centrifugation was used to isolate peripheral blood mononuclear cells. Before DNA was extracted, CD4+ and CD8+ T cells were sorted using either FACS or magnetic beads. A word on this clonotype: This clone's antigen is unknown. Base qualities are not at hand, and no much larger clone is one base apart.

Profiling of TCR beta VDJ combinations and CDR3 sequences used genomic DNA as the template. An Illumina HiSeq 2000 was the platform used for TCR repertoire sequencing. In the paper's pipeline: TRBV/TRBJ rearrangement plots, CDR3 size and DJ length profiles, and Simpson's diversity index were used to evaluate the repertoires. Whichever DNA sequence was most abundant in the deep sequencing data was defined as the immunodominant clone. CDR3 amino acid sequences were screened for sharing across subjects and were compared with published repertoires and the VDJdb database. TCRdb ran its own pipeline on the public reads, namely fastp trimming at Q25 and MiXCR clone calling, and kept in-frame beta chains. Records with the same CDR3 protein are collapsed into one entry carrying the most frequent genes and DNA. The V and J calls and clone size are TCRdb's, not the authors'. This sample comprises about 180,000 distinct CDR3 sequences, under 55% of them detected only once. The top ten clonotypes cover about 2.9% of the sample.

Here is what the overall study found, with its caveats: No significant difference in CD8+ Simpson's diversity was found between patients and healthy controls (P=0.060). Roughly 30 CD8+ CDR3 sequences were shared between patients and controls but appeared highly expressed in patients and within their immunodominant clones.

The chain joins TRBV2 to TRBJ1-6; 5 matching bases give a weak D call of TRBD1. The TCR comes from a human donor in good health. Sequencing was done on a sample of sorted CD4+, CD8+, or CD8+CD57+ T cells (not recorded which) from PBMCs. The nucleotide sequence is TGTGCCAGCAGTGACCCGGGACGGATCAATTCACCCCTCCACTTT. Its protein reads: CASSDPGRINSPLHF.